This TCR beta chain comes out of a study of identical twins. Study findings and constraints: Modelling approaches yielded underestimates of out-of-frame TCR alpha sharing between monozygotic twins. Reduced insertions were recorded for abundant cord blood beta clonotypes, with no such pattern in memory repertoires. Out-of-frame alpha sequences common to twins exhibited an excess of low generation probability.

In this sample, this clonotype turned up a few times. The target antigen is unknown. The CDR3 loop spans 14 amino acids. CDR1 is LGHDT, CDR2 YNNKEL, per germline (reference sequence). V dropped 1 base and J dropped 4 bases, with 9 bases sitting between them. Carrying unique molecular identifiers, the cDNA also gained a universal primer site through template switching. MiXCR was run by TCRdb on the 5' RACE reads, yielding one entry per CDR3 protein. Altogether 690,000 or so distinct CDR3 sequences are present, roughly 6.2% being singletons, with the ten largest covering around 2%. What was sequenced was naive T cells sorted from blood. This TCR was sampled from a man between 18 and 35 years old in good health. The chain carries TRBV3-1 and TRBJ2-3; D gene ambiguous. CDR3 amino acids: CASSQGDPADTQYF. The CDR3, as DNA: TGTGCCAGCAGCCAAGGAGACCCGGCAGATACGCAGTATTTT.